Listed here are 21 T cell receptor beta chains from one sample, sequenced in a study of response to subunit inactivated influenza vaccine. A single record per CDR3 protein comes from TCRdb applying MiXCR to the RT-PCR reads. The repertoire holds 530,000 or so distinct CDR3 sequences, with about 11% as singletons. The sequencing here drew on PBMCs from blood, taken on the day of vaccination. Source of these receptors: a man aged 50 to 59 who received an inactivated influenza vaccine.

This clonotype turned up a few times. V usage is TRBV3-1 and J usage is TRBJ2-3, with 7 bases aligning to TRBD2. The CDR3 covers 18 residues. The V gene end was trimmed by 0 bases and the J gene end by 6 bases; junction bases not matched to a gene: 15. Germline loops: CDR1 LGHDT, CDR2 YNNKEL (reference sequence). CDR3 in amino acids: CASSQDPHGWGRVDTQYF. The CDR3 DNA follows: TGTGCCAGCAGCCAAGATCCCCACGGTTGGGGGAGGGTGGATACGCAGTATTTT.

This chain links TRBV6-1 with TRBJ2-7; D call uncertain. Germline V gene sequence: CDR1 MNHNS, CDR2 SASEGT. The CDR3 covers 15 residues. Trimming left V 1 base short and J 1 base short, with 11 bases between. The CDR3 nucleotides read TGTGCCAGCAGTGAAGGTTTGGGGTTTTCCTACGAGCAGTACTTC. It translates to CASSEGLGFSYEQYF.

This clonotype appeared a single time. V is TRBV24-1 and J is TRBJ2-2, with D perhaps matching TRBD1 (6 bases). CDR3 size: 16 residues. The V end was cut by 4 bases, the J end by 4 bases, with 15 bases between. CDR1 is KGHDR, CDR2 SFDVKD, per germline. CDR3: CATSDQQGYGTGELFF. CDR3 coding DNA: TGTGCCACCAGTGACCAACAGGGTTACGGCACCGGGGAGCTGTTTTTT.

This clonotype showed up just a few times. DNA for the CDR3: TGCGCCAGCAGCTTCGAAGGAGTGCATGAAAAACTGTTTTTT. Translation gives CASSFEGVHEKLFF. The V call is TRBV5-1, the J call TRBJ1-4; D gene unclear. V was trimmed by 2 bases and J by 6 bases, leaving 11 bases between them. Germline V gene data show CDR1 as SGHRS and CDR2 as YFSETQ. This CDR3 contains 14 residues.

This clonotype has only a few counts. The chain links TRBV5-1 to TRBJ2-1; TRBD1 aligns across 7 bases. V lost 7 bases and J lost 2; bases outside the gene matches: 9. The V gene's germline CDR1 is SGHRS and CDR2 YFSETQ. CDR3 length: 15 amino acids. The CDR3: CASQRSTGAYNEQFF. In DNA form, the CDR3 reads TGCGCCAGCCAGAGGAGTACAGGGGCCTACAATGAGCAGTTCTTC.

This clonotype was observed many times. This chain uses TRBV12-3 or TRBV12-4 with TRBJ2-2; TRBD1 might be the D (6 bases). This CDR3 comprises 11 residues. Trimming took off 5 bases at V and 8 bases at J, with 6 bases between the two ends. CDR3 bases: TGTGCCAGCAGTACAGGGGGGGAGCTGTTTTTT. Translated: CASSTGGELFF.

This clonotype was seen a handful of times. The V call is TRBV29-1, the J call TRBJ2-5; tentatively, D is TRBD1 or TRBD2 (5 bases each). CDR3 length equals 11 residues. V lost 7 bases and J 7 bases, leaving 13 bases between the germline ends. CDR1 is SQVTM, CDR2 ANQGSEA, per germline. The CDR3 DNA sequence: TGCAGCGGCCGGGGCTCGTCGACCCAGTACTTC. The encoded protein is CSGRGSSTQYF.

This clonotype occurred a few times. This chain links TRBV5-1 with TRBJ1-1, with TRBD1 identical over 8 bases. Trimming at V came to 3 bases and at J to 5 bases, leaving 6 bases not matched to a gene. The CDR3 runs to 14 residues. Looked up from germline, CDR1 is SGHRS and CDR2 is YFSETQ. DNA for the CDR3: TGCGCCAGCAGCTGGGGACAGGTGGGGACTGAAGCTTTCTTT. This encodes CASSWGQVGTEAFF.

This clonotype showed up just a few times. The V gene is TRBV27, the J gene TRBJ2-1; 13 bases are a match to TRBD2. There are 15 residues in the CDR3. The V gene's germline CDR1 is MNHEY and CDR2 SMNVEV (reference sequence). The V segment lost 5 bases and the J segment 8 bases; nucleotides outside the gene matches: 6. The CDR3 DNA follows: TGTGCCAGCAGTCCCACTAGCGGGGGGGCGCATGAGCAGTTCTTC. It specifies CASSPTSGGAHEQFF.

There are a few counts of this clonotype. The genes are TRBV4-2 and TRBJ1-5; tentative D call: TRBD1 (5 bases). Germline V lookup: CDR1 LGHNA, CDR2 YNFKEQ. CDR3 length: 15 amino acids. V dropped 4 bases and J dropped 4 bases, with 14 bases sitting between them. Here the CDR3 reads CASSPPGTDNQPQHF. In DNA, the CDR3 is TGTGCCAGCAGCCCTCCGGGGACTGATAATCAGCCCCAGCATTTT.

This clonotype was observed a handful of times. The V gene is TRBV4-3, the J gene TRBJ2-3; unclear D gene. Trimming stripped 3 bases from V and 6 bases from J, with 10 bases between. CDR1 is LGHNA, CDR2 YSLEER, per germline. The CDR3 sequence is 13 residues long. The CDR3 spells CASSQIFRDTQYF. The CDR3 DNA is TGCGCCAGCAGCCAGATATTTAGGGATACGCAGTATTTT.

V gene TRBV7-6 combines with J gene TRBJ2-2; either TRBD1 or TRBD2 may fit D (5 bases each). The germline CDR1 and CDR2 sequences are SGHVS and FNYEAQ. The CDR3 consists of 15 residues. Trimming shortened V by 0 bases and J by 4 bases, and 9 bases separated the two germline ends. CDR3: CASSLARAGTGELFF. CDR3 sequence (DNA): TGTGCCAGCAGCTTAGCCAGGGCGGGCACCGGGGAGCTGTTTTTT.

This chain joins TRBV5-8 and TRBJ2-3; 9 nucleotides line up with TRBD2. J gave up 2 bases and V 5 bases, and 6 bases lay outside the gene matches. The CDR3 runs 15 residues. Germline V lookup: CDR1 SGHTS, CDR2 YDEGEE. The CDR3 coding sequence is TGTGCCAGCAGATTTCGGACTAGCGACACAGATACGCAGTATTTT. Amino acids: CASRFRTSDTDTQYF.

There are a few counts of this clonotype. The chain employs TRBV29-1 and TRBJ2-7; D might be TRBD1 (6 bases). The V gene's germline CDR1 is SQVTM and CDR2 ANQGSEA. The CDR3 has 12 residues. V was trimmed by 4 bases and J by 7 bases, leaving 14 bases between them. The CDR3: CSVATGEREQYF. CDR3 bases: TGCAGCGTTGCGACAGGAGAAAGGGAGCAGTACTTC.

A few counts support this clonotype. This chain uses TRBV7-2 with TRBJ2-7; 10 bases fit TRBD2. Germline assignment: CDR1 SGHTA and CDR2 FQGNSA. The CDR3 is 17 amino acids. With 5 bases clipped from V and 3 bases from J, the junction kept 13 bases outside the gene matches. In nucleotides, the CDR3 is TGTGCCAGCAGCCCCCGGGGTAGCGGGGGGCCCTTCTACGAGCAGTACTTC. Translating gives CASSPRGSGGPFYEQYF.

The rearrangement uses TRBV5-1 and TRBJ2-1, with D maybe TRBD1 (6 bases). The germline V and J ends were trimmed by 2 bases and 1 base, with 13 bases remaining between them. This CDR3 has 16 amino acids. CDR1 is SGHRS, CDR2 YFSETQ, per germline. The CDR3 loop is CASSLTTGTSYNEQFF. CDR3 in DNA: TGCGCCAGCAGCTTAACTACAGGGACATCCTACAATGAGCAGTTCTTC.

This clonotype was seen many times. V is TRBV12-3 or TRBV12-4 and J is TRBJ1-3; D call uncertain. The CDR3 has 15 amino acids. Trimming shortened V by 6 bases and J by 0 bases, and 12 bases separated the two germline ends. The CDR3 DNA reads as TGTGCCAGCAGCTCGGACCGGTACTCTGGAAACACCATATATTTT. This sequence encodes CASSSDRYSGNTIYF.

The CDR3 DNA is TGTGCCACCAGCAGAGCTCCCCGGACTAGCGGGAGAGGGGGGAACATTCAGTACTTC. It encodes CATSRAPRTSGRGGNIQYF. The chain couples TRBV15 to TRBJ2-4; 13 bases are a match to TRBD2. V gave up 1 base and J gave up 7 bases; unmatched junction bases: 13. Germline CDR1 and CDR2: LNHNV and YYDKDF (reference sequence). The CDR3 covers 19 residues.

The CDR3 DNA is TGCGCCAGCAGCCAAGTGGGACTAGCGGGGGAAGAGACCCAGTACTTC. This gives the protein CASSQVGLAGEETQYF. V gene TRBV4-1 combines with J gene TRBJ2-5; 14 bases fit TRBD2. This CDR3 spans 16 amino acids. Germline V lookup: CDR1 MGHRA, CDR2 YSYEKL. Unmatched junction bases numbered 1, after V lost 1 base and J lost 3 bases.

This clonotype was counted many times. J is TRBJ1-5 and V is TRBV4-3; D remains unclear. The ends were cut back, 4 bases at V and 4 bases at J, with 11 bases in the middle. The CDR3 contains 14 residues. Germline V gene lookup returns CDR1 LGHNA and CDR2 YSLEER. CDR3 nucleotides: TGCGCCAGCAGCCCTGGGGTAAGGAATCAGCCCCAGCATTTT. Translating gives CASSPGVRNQPQHF.

This clonotype was recorded at least ten times. This chain links TRBV5-1 with TRBJ2-7, with D perhaps assigned TRBD1 or TRBD2 (5 bases each). The CDR3 is made up of 13 amino acids. Germline CDR1 reads SGHRS; CDR2 reads YFSETQ. With 1 base removed from V and 3 bases from J, the gap between germline ends came to 8 bases. The CDR3 coding sequence is TGCGCCAGCAGCTTGAGAGGGGACTACGAGCAGTACTTC. As protein: CASSLRGDYEQYF.